Listed here is a single T cell receptor beta chain. Its antigen remains unidentified. CDR3 length equals 15 residues. The V and J ends lost 3 bases and 1 base, in that order; junction bases with no gene match: 3. Germline V gene lookup returns CDR1 KGHSH and CDR2 LQKENI. The record originates from a study of OX40 agonist ivuxolimab in advanced cancers. As for the study in general: Prior anti-PD-1, anti-PD-L1 or anti-CTLA-4 therapy did not bar entry, and about 38% had some.

Whole-study results and caveats: Some patients who did not respond also had low normalized T-cell clonal expansion.

TCRdb keeps only in-frame clones here, not all; method: immunoSEQ multiplex PCR. Of about 93,000 clones in the sample, 75% to 95% are singletons; the top ten hold roughly 2.6%. Here the sequenced sample was CD4+ or CD8+ T cells sorted from blood, taken in a trial of the OX40 agonist ivuxolimab. The chain couples TRBV18 to TRBJ2-3; 8 bases fit TRBD1. The sequence was collected from an adult with an advanced solid tumor such as melanoma, head and neck, liver or kidney cancer. The CDR3 DNA follows: TGTGCCAGCTCACCGACAGGGGCTCGCACAGATACGCAGTATTTT. Its translation: CASSPTGARTDTQYF.